A single sample is the source of the 3 T cell receptor beta chains below, sequenced in a study of T-cell memory formation after mild COVID-19. TCRdb reanalysed the 5' RACE reads using MiXCR and keeps one entry per CDR3 protein. The data contain 250,000 to 350,000 distinct CDR3 sequences, 15% to 20% of them singletons. The source material was PBMCs or a T cell subset sorted from them (not recorded which). The receptors come from a man aged 18 to 30 who had mild COVID-19 (a few samples of this study predate the infection). Cell type and time point are not known.

The rearrangement links TRBV15 to TRBJ2-3; possible D gene TRBD2, 5 bases. CDR3 size: 17 residues. In germline, CDR1 is LNHNV, CDR2 YYDKDF (reference sequence). V gave up 6 bases and J gave up 0 bases, with 19 bases separating them. CDR3 sequence (DNA): TGTGCCACCAGTCATCTCTTACGGGGAGCGAGCACAGATACGCAGTATTTT. Translation gives CATSHLLRGASTDTQYF.

The chain employs TRBV6-5 and TRBJ2-3, with TRBD2 matching over 12 bases. The CDR3 runs to 15 residues. Trimming took 6 bases from V and 2 from J; bases not matched to a gene: 3. CDR1 is MNHEY, CDR2 SVGAGI, per germline. The CDR3 loop reads CASRRTSGVTDTQYF. CDR3 nucleotide sequence: TGTGCCAGCAGAAGGACTAGCGGGGTCACAGATACGCAGTATTTT.

This clonotype was seen more than once but under ten times. The rearrangement joins TRBV5-1 to TRBJ2-7; 9 bases map to TRBD1. V trimming: 0 bases; J trimming: 8 bases; junction bases outside the gene matches: 3. The CDR3 is 13 amino acids. Looked up from germline, CDR1 is SGHRS and CDR2 is YFSETQ. The CDR3 reads CASSLGGQGKQYF. The CDR3 DNA is TGCGCCAGCAGCTTGGGGGGACAGGGTAAGCAGTACTTC.